The 10 T cell receptor beta chains below all came from one sample that was sequenced in a study of cytomegalovirus exposure and HLA in healthy donors. The PCR contained 60 Vbeta and 13 Jbeta primers. Assay: immunoSEQ multiplex PCR; the TCRdb copy retains only in-frame clones and omits some. The repertoire holds 85,000 to 100,000 clones, with around 74% as singletons. Sample: PBMCs. The receptors derive from a man aged 40-55 years in good health and CMV-seropositive.

This chain links TRBV23-1 with TRBJ2-2; D possibly corresponds to TRBD1 (5 bases). TRBV23-1 is an ORF for which the function is uncertain. The ends were cut back, 2 bases at V and 3 bases at J, with 13 bases in the middle. This CDR3 has 16 amino acids. CDR3 coding DNA: TGCGCCAGCAGTCAAGGTCGACAGAGCTACACCGGGGAGCTGTTTTTT. Residues: CASSQGRQSYTGELFF.

The genes are TRBV5-1 and TRBJ1-4, with D unresolved. Trimming cost V 3 bases and J 0 bases, with 6 bases left between them. From germline, CDR1 is SGHRS and CDR2 YFSETQ. This CDR3 is 14 amino acids long. The CDR3 DNA reads as TGCGCCAGCAGCTCGGAGGCAACTAATGAAAAACTGTTTTTT. Its translation is CASSSEATNEKLFF.

This clone was counted between two and nine times. The chain recombines TRBV6-1 with TRBJ2-5; D perhaps matches TRBD1 (5 bases). The V and J ends lost 2 bases and 7 bases respectively, with 11 bases between them. This CDR3 spans 13 amino acids. The germline V gene has CDR1 MNHNS and CDR2 SASEGT. CDR3 sequence (DNA): TGTGCCAGCAGTGAACAGGGCAAGGGGACCCAGTACTTC. Residues: CASSEQGKGTQYF.

The gene calls are TRBV19 and TRBJ2-2; 7 nucleotides match TRBD2. With 8 bases clipped from V and 0 bases from J, the junction kept 9 bases outside the gene matches. Germline lookup yields CDR1 LNHDA and CDR2 SQIVND (reference sequence). This CDR3 comprises 16 residues. As DNA, the CDR3 is TGTGCCAGTTGTCCGATCGGGAGGACGAACACCGGGGAGCTGTTTTTT. Its translation: CASCPIGRTNTGELFF.

The genes are TRBV6-5 and TRBJ2-3; 7 nucleotides match TRBD2. J was trimmed by 7 bases and V by 4 bases; bases with no gene match: 14. Germline lookup yields CDR1 MNHEY and CDR2 SVGAGI. The CDR3 spans 16 residues. CDR3 amino acids: CASSSPGGNGGNTQYF. The CDR3 DNA sequence: TGTGCCAGCAGTTCCCCCGGGGGGAATGGGGGGAATACGCAGTATTTT.

This chain joins TRBV7-8 and TRBJ1-1; D ambiguous. Germline CDR1 SGHVS, CDR2 FQNEAQ. CDR3 size: 11 residues. V was shortened by 5 bases and J by 3 bases, with 4 bases between the two germline ends. CDR3 coding DNA: TGTGCCAGCAGCCCTTACACTGAAGCTTTCTTT. Its translation is CASSPYTEAFF.

The V gene is TRBV27, the J gene TRBJ1-2; D uncertain. CDR1 and CDR2 (germline): MNHEY, SMNVEV (reference sequence). The CDR3 consists of 16 residues. V was cut by 8 bases and J by 5 bases, with 24 bases left in between. The chain's CDR3 is CASGDQVPVGKYGYTF. Here the CDR3 DNA reads TGTGCCAGCGGCGATCAAGTCCCAGTCGGGAAGTATGGCTACACCTTC.

The rearrangement links TRBV5-1 to TRBJ2-1, with 11 positions matching TRBD2. CDR3 length: 15 residues. Germline trimming cut 4 bases from V and 1 base from J; bases unmatched to any gene: 1. CDR1 SGHRS and CDR2 YFSETQ come from the germline V gene. The CDR3 loop reads CASSPSGGSYNEQFF. The DNA for the CDR3 is TGCGCCAGCAGCCCTAGCGGGGGGTCCTACAATGAGCAGTTCTTC.

With respect to this clone: This same CDR3 is encoded by further DNA sequences in the sample. The chain links TRBV29-1 to TRBJ1-5, with 8 bases that match TRBD1. Per the germline V gene, CDR1 is SQVTM and CDR2 is ANQGSEA. The CDR3 has 13 amino acids. V shed 6 bases, J shed 7 bases, and the junction held 8 bases outside the gene matches. The CDR3 nucleotides are TGCAGCGTGGGTGACAGGGGAGGACAGCCCCAGCATTTT. Translating gives CSVGDRGGQPQHF.

This clone was counted between two and nine times. J is TRBJ2-5 and V is TRBV11-2; 7 bases line up with TRBD2. Germline values: CDR1 SGHAT, CDR2 FQNNGV. The CDR3 runs 15 residues. The ends lost 1 base at V and 2 bases at J; junction bases unmatched: 4. Here the CDR3 DNA reads TGTGCCAGCAGCTTAGGGGAGGGACTTCAAGAGACCCAGTACTTC. This codes for CASSLGEGLQETQYF.